This entry features one T cell receptor (beta chain) sequence. The specificity of this receptor is unknown. The sample holds no much larger clone one base away, and base qualities are not on file. TCRbeta CDR3 regions were amplified from genomic DNA using the immunoSEQ Assay, a bias-controlled multiplex PCR. Per the original workflow: Within the assay, amplification of reference gene primers was used to estimate how many nucleated cells each sample contained. To quantify the absolute abundance of each unique TCRbeta CDR3 rearrangement, sequence reads were collapsed and filtered. Productive Simpson clonality was computed per sample as the square root of Simpson's diversity index over productive rearrangements. Sourced from immuneACCESS, this table was stored by TCRdb with only in-frame sequences that have V and J called. A share of the clones is absent; for the studies checked, an unresolved V gene accounts for under half, and the remainder has no known explanation. That table furnishes V, J and clone size, whereas the DNA furnished D and trimming. In all, the sample holds 150,000 or so clones, and around 91% of those were seen once. The ten most abundant clones make up 13% of the sample.

The data were taken from a study of blood T cell repertoires in COVID-19 (dated by TCRdb to 2018 to 2021). Looking at the study overall: The collaborator samples originated in the United States, Italy and Spain and spanned the acute and convalescent phases of COVID-19. The prospective study material was composed of cDNA or gDNA derived from T cells, B-cell-depleted T cells, or PBMCs. Subjects who had been exposed to COVID-19, were actively infected with it, or had recovered from it provided the deeply sampled blood TCRbeta repertoires that made up the dataset. The repertoires were made available in a free public database intended to serve as a resource for research on the immune response to SARS-CoV-2. Samples were obtained from the ongoing ImmuneRACE study (first 160 participants) and from 1,200 or so subjects provided by 6 global collaborators. Sample metadata almost always included a de-identified subject ID, COVID-19 status, age in years and sex. Where available, HLA class I and class II types were obtained from metadata supplied by the sample provider rather than from assay-based typing. What the authors observed across the whole study: The amount of clinical and demographic metadata varied by source and participant and was provided uncurated.

Trimming at the junction amounts to 5 bases on V and 5 bases on J, and the germline ends lie 7 bases apart. As encoded in the germline V gene (reference sequence), CDR1 is SEHNR while CDR2 is FQNEAQ. Reading from cysteine to phenylalanine, the CDR3 counts 12 amino acids. Of the read, only the CDR3 DNA is kept; its 36 bases are in frame from base 1. One collaborating source in Seattle enrolled patients during active infection and followed them longitudinally through the course of disease. The collaborating institutions used their own protocols to collect whole blood in K2EDTA tubes. Collaborator samples were shipped for TCRbeta analysis as frozen whole blood, isolated PBMCs, or DNA extracted from either sample type.

This receptor was taken from a man younger than 35 with COVID-19, enrolled during active disease. The sequenced material came from peripheral blood. This sequence uses TRBV7-9 and TRBJ2-1, and the D gene may be TRBD1, 5 bases matching. The CDR3 corresponds to CASSGQNNEQFF. At the DNA level, the sequence is TGTGCCAGCAGCGGACAAAACAATGAGCAGTTCTTC.